The 28 T cell receptor beta chains given below trace back to one sample, sequenced in a study of CD8+ T cells in alopecia areata. Documented treatment: oral pan-JAK inhibitor, 5-10 mg twice daily. RNA was isolated and reverse transcribed to cDNA, the sequencing template. The protocol was immunoSEQ multiplex PCR, while the TCRdb copy is restricted to in-frame clones and leaves out a portion. Of 270,000 or so clones listed, roughly 60% are singletons. Sequencing was performed on CD4+ T cells sorted from blood, taken at week 24, from a patient treated with tofacitinib. The source is a human donor with alopecia areata.

This clone was found once. The rearrangement uses TRBV29-1 and TRBJ2-1; D is unresolved. Germline values: CDR1 SQVTM, CDR2 ANQGSEA. Deletions cut 4 bases from V and 5 bases from J, with 9 bases between. The CDR3 covers 12 residues. The CDR3 reads CSVVGRNNEQFF. The CDR3 DNA follows: TGCAGCGTTGTGGGCAGGAACAATGAGCAGTTCTTC.

V is TRBV27 and J is TRBJ2-1; TRBD1 might be the D (6 bases). Trimming shortened V by 5 bases and J by 3 bases, and 17 bases separated the two germline ends. Per germline, CDR1 MNHEY and CDR2 SMNVEV (reference sequence). The CDR3 consists of 16 residues. The CDR3 nucleotides are TGTGCCAGCAGTAAGTGGGGGCCTATAGACTACAATGAGCAGTTCTTC. Translation: CASSKWGPIDYNEQFF.

The chain joins TRBV7-2 to TRBJ2-7; TRBD1 might be the D (5 bases). The CDR3 loop spans 16 amino acids. Germline V lookup: CDR1 SGHTA, CDR2 FQGNSA. The ends were cut back, 0 bases at V and 0 bases at J, with 12 bases in the middle. In DNA form, the CDR3 reads TGTGCCAGCAGCTTAGCAGCTTCAGGGTTCTCCTACGAGCAGTACTTC. Its translation is CASSLAASGFSYEQYF.

The gene calls are TRBV19 and TRBJ1-5; maybe TRBD1 (6 bases). CDR3 length: 16 amino acids. Germline V lookup: CDR1 LNHDA, CDR2 SQIVND (reference sequence). The V end lost 3 bases, the J end lost 0 bases, and 12 bases lay between the germline ends. DNA for the CDR3: TGTGCCAGTAGTATCGGGGGCATGAATAGCAATCAGCCCCAGCATTTT. Encoded protein: CASSIGGMNSNQPQHF.

The J gene is TRBJ1-4, the V gene TRBV2; D is possibly TRBD1 (5 bases). The CDR3 covers 13 residues. V shed 4 bases and J shed 6 bases, with 9 bases lying between them. CDR1 is SNHLY, CDR2 FYNNEI, per germline. The CDR3 DNA is TGTGCCAGCAGTGCGGGGCCGCATGAAAAACTGTTTTTT. It specifies CASSAGPHEKLFF.

The chain uses TRBV5-8 and TRBJ1-5; TRBD1 aligns across 10 bases. Germline CDR1 is SGHTS and CDR2 is YDEGEE. The V and J ends lost 3 bases and 5 bases, in that order; junction bases with no gene match: 5. The CDR3 length is 15 residues. The CDR3 loop is CASSSRDRGHQPQHF. The DNA for the CDR3 is TGTGCCAGCAGCTCTCGGGACAGGGGCCATCAGCCCCAGCATTTT. Supplemented by reference TRBV5-8 and TRBJ1-5, the full variable domain reads EAGVTQSPTHLIKTRGQQATLRCSPISGHTSVYWYQQALGLGLQFLLWYDEGEERNRGNFPPRFSGRQFPNYSSELNVNALELEDSALYLCASSSRDRGHQPQHFGDGTRLSIL.

The V and J genes are TRBV25-1 and TRBJ2-7, with D possibly TRBD1 on 5 matching bases. Between the trimmed V and J ends, which lost 5 bases and 2 bases, there was a span of 10 bases. The CDR3 runs 13 residues. CDR1 is MGHDK, CDR2 SYGVNS, per germline. The CDR3 sequence is CASSRTGPYEQYF. The CDR3 nucleotides are TGTGCCAGCAGTCGTACAGGCCCCTACGAGCAGTACTTC.

The CDR3 protein is CASSQDTGGGLQFF. DNA for the CDR3: TGTGCCAGCAGCCAAGATACGGGCGGGGGGCTGCAGTTCTTC. V and J are TRBV4-2 and TRBJ2-1; 8 bases are a match to TRBD2. This CDR3 spans 14 amino acids. The J segment lost 12 bases and the V segment lost 0 bases, leaving 7 bases of the junction unmatched. The germline V gene encodes CDR1 LGHNA and CDR2 YNFKEQ.

The genes are TRBV7-2 and TRBJ2-2; TRBD1 matches at 8 bases. Germline loops: CDR1 SGHTA, CDR2 FQGNSA. CDR3 size: 15 residues. Trimming cost V 5 bases and J 5 bases; bases outside gene matches: 7. The CDR3 loop is CASSPGRGLTGELFF. The CDR3 DNA reads as TGTGCCAGCAGCCCTGGCAGGGGGCTGACCGGGGAGCTGTTTTTT. The entire variable domain, with the rest obtained from reference TRBV7-2 and TRBJ2-2, is as follows: GAGVSQSPSNKVTEKGKDVELRCDPISGHTALYWYRQSLGQGLEFLIYFQGNSAPDKSGLPSDRFSAERTGGSVSTLTIQRTQQEDSAVYLCASSPGRGLTGELFFGEGSRLTVL.

The chain has TRBV5-6 and TRBJ2-1; 7 positions match TRBD2. Germline loops: CDR1 SGHDT, CDR2 YYEEEE. The CDR3 loop spans 14 amino acids. V trimming: 0 bases; J trimming: 6 bases; junction bases outside the gene matches: 3. The CDR3 here is CASSLVSGLNEQFF. In DNA form, the CDR3 reads TGTGCCAGCAGCTTGGTTAGCGGGCTCAATGAGCAGTTCTTC.

The rearrangement uses TRBV7-2 and TRBJ2-5, with 9 bases that match TRBD1. Trimming took 6 bases from V and 6 from J; bases not matched to a gene: 8. The CDR3 contains 14 residues. Germline assignment: CDR1 SGHTA and CDR2 FQGNSA. Here the CDR3 reads CASRQGQGRQTQYF. In DNA, the CDR3 is TGTGCCAGCAGGCAGGGACAGGGAAGGCAGACCCAGTACTTC.

About this clone: This CDR3 is also generated by other DNA sequences in the sample. The CDR3 DNA reads as TGCGCCAGCAGCCAAGTAACAGGGGGCGAGACCCAGTACTTC. This translates into CASSQVTGGETQYF. The chain employs TRBV4-3 and TRBJ2-5, with TRBD1 identical over 9 bases. The CDR3 sequence is 14 residues long. The junction had 2 bases not matched to a gene; V was cut back by 1 base and J by 5 bases. Germline lookup yields CDR1 LGHNA and CDR2 YSLEER.

This chain connects TRBV7-8 to TRBJ2-7; maybe TRBD2 (6 bases). V shed 5 bases and J shed 5 bases, with 19 bases lying between them. This CDR3 comprises 15 residues. Germline loops: CDR1 SGHVS, CDR2 FQNEAQ. CDR3 bases: TGTGCCAGCAGCCCCACACTCCCGGAGGGTGACGAGCAGTACTTC. As protein: CASSPTLPEGDEQYF.

The chain carries TRBV29-1 and TRBJ2-1, with D tentatively TRBD1 or TRBD2 (5 bases each). Looked up from germline, CDR1 is SQVTM and CDR2 is ANQGSEA. The V gene lost 3 bases and the J gene lost 5 bases, with 8 bases spanning the gap. This CDR3 is built from 12 residues. This chain's CDR3 is CSVDEGHNEQFF. CDR3 coding DNA: TGCAGCGTTGATGAGGGACACAATGAGCAGTTCTTC.

The chain recombines TRBV30 with TRBJ1-2; TRBD1 aligns across 7 bases. Germline assignment: CDR1 GTSNPN and CDR2 SVGIG (reference sequence). This CDR3 spans 15 amino acids. The J segment lost 4 bases and the V segment lost 2 bases, leaving 10 bases of the junction unmatched. CDR3 protein: CAWSPRQGRGYGYTF. CDR3 DNA: TGTGCCTGGAGTCCCCGACAGGGTCGCGGCTATGGCTACACCTTC. Combining the CDR3 with reference TRBV30 and TRBJ1-2 gives the whole variable domain SQTIHQWPATLVQPVGSPLSLECTVEGTSNPNLYWYRQAAGRGLQLLFYSVGIGQISSEVPQNLSASRPQDRQFILSSKKLLLSDSGFYLCAWSPRQGRGYGYTFGSGTRLTVV.

The chain carries TRBV5-1 and TRBJ2-1; no firm D call. The V end lost 2 bases, the J end lost 9 bases, and 12 bases lay between the germline ends. Germline lookup yields CDR1 SGHRS and CDR2 YFSETQ. CDR3 length: 13 amino acids. Here the CDR3 reads CASSLVARSEQFF. Written as DNA, the CDR3 is TGCGCCAGCAGCTTAGTGGCGCGTAGTGAGCAGTTCTTC.

This chain uses TRBV30 with TRBJ2-1; 7 bases map to TRBD2. CDR1 is GTSNPN and CDR2 is SVGIG in the germline V gene (reference sequence). The junction had 10 bases not matched to a gene; V was cut back by 5 bases and J by 0 bases. CDR3 size: 16 residues. The chain's CDR3 is CAWGGSLAASYNEQFF. CDR3 nucleotides: TGTGCCTGGGGGGGGAGCCTAGCGGCCTCCTACAATGAGCAGTTCTTC.

The gene calls are TRBV11-2 and TRBJ1-1; 8 nucleotides line up with TRBD1. The CDR3 has 15 residues. The trim removed 6 bases at V and 2 bases at J, leaving 8 bases unmatched. Germline V gene lookup returns CDR1 SGHAT and CDR2 FQNNGV. DNA for the CDR3: TGTGCCAGCAGGCAACCGGGACAGGTTAACACTGAAGCTTTCTTT. This translates into CASRQPGQVNTEAFF.

A few counts support this clone. This chain links TRBV7-2 with TRBJ2-6; D is unclear. Trimming stripped 1 base from V and 0 bases from J, with 7 bases between. The CDR3 runs 16 residues. Germline V lookup: CDR1 SGHTA, CDR2 FQGNSA. CDR3 residues: CASSLGRFSGANVLTF. CDR3 sequence (DNA): TGTGCCAGCAGCTTAGGACGGTTCTCTGGGGCCAACGTCCTGACTTTC.

This chain links TRBV5-1 with TRBJ2-5, with D tentatively TRBD1 (6 bases). The ends were cut back, 7 bases at V and 4 bases at J, with 17 bases in the middle. CDR3 length equals 14 residues. Germline V gene sequence: CDR1 SGHRS, CDR2 YFSETQ. As DNA, the CDR3 is TGCGCCAGCGCAACCTCCGGACAGAGAGAGACCCAGTACTTC. The encoded protein is CASATSGQRETQYF.

The chain links TRBV5-6 to TRBJ1-4; D is perhaps TRBD1 (6 bases). CDR1 SGHDT and CDR2 YYEEEE come from the germline V gene. The CDR3 has 14 amino acids. The V end lost 1 base, the J end lost 5 bases, and 9 bases lay between the germline ends. The CDR3 spells CASSLTGTNEKLFF. In DNA, the CDR3 is TGTGCCAGCAGCTTGACTGGGACAAATGAAAAACTGTTTTTT.

This chain links TRBV9 with TRBJ1-5; TRBD1 agrees at 8 bases. The CDR3 loop spans 14 amino acids. In germline, CDR1 is SGDLS, CDR2 YYNGEE. J lost 4 bases, V lost 4 bases, and 4 bases had no gene match. The CDR3: CASSPGQGNQPQHF. The CDR3 DNA is TGTGCCAGCAGCCCAGGACAGGGTAATCAGCCCCAGCATTTT.

The rearrangement uses TRBV2 and TRBJ2-3, with D unclear. Germline V gene data show CDR1 as SNHLY and CDR2 as FYNNEI. Trimming removed 7 bases at V and 0 bases at J, with 14 bases between. The CDR3 loop spans 15 amino acids. CDR3 sequence: CASKERDGSTDTQYF. The CDR3 DNA follows: TGTGCCAGCAAGGAACGAGACGGAAGCACAGATACGCAGTATTTT.

This chain connects TRBV4-1 to TRBJ2-2, with a possible D match to TRBD2 (6 bases). CDR1 and CDR2 (germline): MGHRA, YSYEKL. The CDR3 consists of 14 residues. Trimming pared 0 bases from V and 7 bases from J, leaving 9 bases between. In DNA form, the CDR3 reads TGCGCCAGCAGCCAAGATGACGGGGGCGGGGAGCTGTTTTTT. Translated: CASSQDDGGGELFF.

This sequence joins TRBV6-5 and TRBJ2-2, with TRBD2 matching over 7 bases. Unmatched junction bases numbered 4, after V lost 6 bases and J lost 6 bases. CDR1 MNHEY and CDR2 SVGAGI come from the germline V gene. There are 13 residues in the CDR3. The DNA of the CDR3 is TGTGCCAGCAGGGGCGGGGGTCCCGGGGAGCTGTTTTTT. The encoded protein is CASRGGGPGELFF.

The table lists this clone with many counts. The chain employs TRBV5-1 and TRBJ2-5, with 9 positions matching TRBD2. J was trimmed by 4 bases and V by 4 bases; bases with no gene match: 8. CDR1 SGHRS and CDR2 YFSETQ come from the germline V gene. CDR3 size: 15 residues. The DNA for the CDR3 is TGCGCCAGCAGCAGGACTAGCGAACATGGAGAGACCCAGTACTTC. Translating gives CASSRTSEHGETQYF.

V is TRBV23-1 and J is TRBJ1-2; 12 bases are a match to TRBD1. TRBV23-1 is given ORF status, its function remaining uncertain. This CDR3 contains 16 residues. J lost 3 bases, V lost 0 bases, and 2 bases had no gene match. CDR3 DNA sequence: TGCGCCAGCAGTCAATCTGGGACAGGGGGCGACTATGGCTACACCTTC. It yields the protein CASSQSGTGGDYGYTF.

The chain uses TRBV6-5 and TRBJ2-5; D is unresolved. This CDR3 comprises 13 residues. Germline V gene data show CDR1 as MNHEY and CDR2 as SVGAGI. The V end lost 2 bases, the J end lost 2 bases, and 6 bases lay between the germline ends. The CDR3 here is CASSYVEQETQYF. The DNA for the CDR3 is TGTGCCAGCAGTTACGTGGAGCAAGAGACCCAGTACTTC.